These 3 T cell receptor beta chains came from one sample sequenced in a study of glioma-infiltrating T cells. The iRepertoire nested amplicon-rescue multiplex PCR amplified TCR alpha and beta CDR3s from RNA. TCRdb reprocessed the multiplex PCR reads via MiXCR and lists one record per CDR3 protein. Here the sample spans 90,000 to 100,000 distinct CDR3 sequences, roughly 39% being singletons. Source material: glioma tissue, nonneoplastic brain tissue, or PBMCs (not recorded which). Receptors were obtained from a human donor with low-grade glioma or glioblastoma, undergoing nonglioma brain surgery, or in good health (not recorded which).

The gene calls are TRBV5-1 and TRBJ2-3; 7 bases are shared with TRBD2. V dropped 4 bases and J dropped 0; count of bases not matched to a gene: 8. Looked up from germline, CDR1 is SGHRS and CDR2 is YFSETQ. The CDR3 length is 16 residues. The DNA of the CDR3 is TGCGCCAGCAGCCTTAAAGCGGGGACTAGCACAGATACGCAGTATTTT. Translating gives CASSLKAGTSTDTQYF.

Regarding this clonotype: This may be a read error: a much more frequent sequence differs by one nucleotide. The V and J genes are TRBV19 and TRBJ2-3, with 8 bases matching TRBD2. The germline V gene has CDR1 LNHDA and CDR2 SQIVND (reference sequence). This CDR3 spans 18 amino acids. The CDR3 here is CASSISIRRGAHDDMQYF. CDR3 coding DNA: TGTGCCAGTAGTATTTCCATTCGGCGGGGGGCCCACGACGATATGCAGTATTTT. The full variable domain, with the rest looked up from reference TRBV19 and TRBJ2-3, is DGGITQSPKYLFRKEGQNVTLSCEQNLNHDAMYWYRQDPGQGLRLIYYSQIVNDFQKGDIAEGYSVSREKKESFPLTVTSAQKNPTAFYLCASSISIRRGAHDDMQYFGPGTRLTVL.

Details on this clonotype: The CDR3 does not end in the conserved phenylalanine or tryptophan, so this is likely a read error. It is unclear where the CDR3 begins or ends on the DNA, so no DNA is shown, and the CDR3 is as TCRdb lists it. The chain joins TRBV25-1 to TRBJ2-1; the tabulated D call, TRBD1, remains unverified against the DNA. With termini counted, the CDR3 has 14 amino acids. Germline V lookup: CDR1 MGHDK, CDR2 SYGVNS. The CDR3 loop reads CASSEPDRVNEQSS.